A selection of T cell receptor beta chains follows, all from one sample in a study of T cell repertoires in cytomegalovirus infection. Using its own MiXCR run on the reads, TCRdb lists one record per CDR3 protein. The sample holds some 270,000 distinct CDR3 sequences; over 15% are singletons and the top ten take less than 50%. The sequencing input was CD8+ T cells from PBMCs. Receptors were obtained from a human donor in good health (CMV status not recorded). Some clones in this sample may be carry-over from other donors' samples. The CDR3 runs from the conserved cysteine through the conserved F or W. Each record gives: D gene, J gene, clone size, V gene, CDR3 DNA, CDR3 protein. A D gene is named only where the DNA matches it firmly. A clone size is listed for some rows: how often the clone was seen (once, few, many), or a class if it is expanded.

NA | TRBJ2-7 | many | TRBV7-9 | TGTGCCAGCAGGGATATGGCGGGCGAGCAGTACTTC | CASRDMAGEQYF
NA | TRBJ1-1 | few | TRBV15 | TGTGCCACCAGCAGAGGGGGCTCGACTGAAGCTTTCTTT | CATSRGGSTEAFF
NA | TRBJ2-1 | NA | TRBV19 | TGTGCCAGTAGCGTCGGGACCACCGATGAGCAGTTCTTC | CASSVGTTDEQFF
NA | TRBJ2-7 | many | TRBV7-2 | TGTGCCAGCAGCTTAGATACCGGGAGCTCCTACGAGCAGTACTTC | CASSLDTGSSYEQYF
NA | TRBJ2-7 | many | TRBV28 | TGTGCCAGCAGCTTACCCGGGTCCTACGAGCAGTACTTC | CASSLPGSYEQYF
NA | TRBJ2-7 | NA | TRBV29-1 | TGCAGCGTTGGGGGGACAAGCTCCTACGAGCAGTACTTC | CSVGGTSSYEQYF
TRBD2 | TRBJ2-7 | few | TRBV5-1 | TGCGCCAGCAGCCCCGACTTTCTAGCGGGGGGCTACGAGCAGTACTTC | CASSPDFLAGGYEQYF
NA | TRBJ2-6 | NA | TRBV12-3/TRBV12-4 | TGTGCCAGCAGTTTCGACAGTGCTGGGGCCAACGTCCTGACTTTC | CASSFDSAGANVLTF
TRBD1 | TRBJ2-7 | few | TRBV5-1 | TGCGCCAGCAGCTGGGGGACAGGCGGAGACTACGAGCAGTACTTC | CASSWGTGGDYEQYF
NA | TRBJ1-2 | NA | TRBV5-1 | TGCGCCAGCAGCCCATGGGCCGGGGGGGAGAGGTATGGCTACACCTTC | CASSPWAGGERYGYTF
TRBD1 | TRBJ1-2 | NA | TRBV27 | TGTGCCAGCAGTTTTTCCCCCTCAGGGGGCAGTGAGGGCTACACCTTC | CASSFSPSGGSEGYTF
NA | TRBJ1-1 | NA | TRBV6-2/TRBV6-3 | TGTGCCAGCAGTGACGGGGGGCCTGGAGCTTTCTTT | CASSDGGPGAFF
NA | TRBJ1-4 | many | TRBV7-8 | TGTGCCAGCAGCAAAAACCCGGACAGTCCACCTGAAAAACTGTTTTTT | CASSKNPDSPPEKLFF
NA | TRBJ1-2 | NA | TRBV2 | TGTGCCAGCATCAGGGGTGGCTATGGCTACACCTTC | CASIRGGYGYTF
NA | TRBJ2-7 | NA | TRBV20-1 | TGCAGTGCTAGGGGTCAGGGGTTCTCCTACGAGCAGTACTTC | CSARGQGFSYEQYF
NA | TRBJ1-2 | NA | TRBV5-6 | TGTGCCAGCAGCTTGTGGGTCGGACTTCCGAGAAGCTATGGCTACACCTTC | CASSLWVGLPRSYGYTF
TRBD1 | TRBJ1-5 | NA | TRBV7-8 | TGTGCCAGCAGCTTAGTGGGACAGGCCCTTGTGCCCCAGCATTTT | CASSLVGQALVPQHF
NA | TRBJ1-2 | many | TRBV7-2 | TGTGCCAGCAGCTTAGTAGGTGGGCGAGGGGATCATGGCTACACCTTC | CASSLVGGRGDHGYTF
NA | TRBJ2-7 | NA | TRBV6-1 | TGTGCCAGCAGCCCGGGATCGCCAACAGATCATTCCTACGAGCAGTACTTC | CASSPGSPTDHSYEQYF
NA | TRBJ2-5 | many | TRBV29-1 | TGCAGCGTTGATCCGGGGGGCCTTGAGACCCAGTACTTC | CSVDPGGLETQYF
NA | TRBJ2-5 | few | TRBV7-7 | TGTGCTAGCAGCCCCGGACGCACCCAAGAGACCCAGTACTTC | CASSPGRTQETQYF
NA | TRBJ1-6 | many | TRBV7-3 | TGTGCCAGCAGCCTAAATAGGAATTCACCCCTCCACTTT | CASSLNRNSPLHF
TRBD1 | TRBJ1-5 | many | TRBV12-5 | TGTGCTAGTGCCCGGGACAGATATAGCAATCAGCCCCAGCATTTT | CASARDRYSNQPQHF
NA | TRBJ2-3 | NA | TRBV11-2 | TGTGCCAGCAGCTTAGCGGCCCGAAGCACAGATACGCAGTATTTT | CASSLAARSTDTQYF
TRBD1 | TRBJ1-5 | NA | TRBV4-3 | TGCGCCAGCAGCCAAGACGGGGACAGCGGTCAGCCCCAGCATTTT | CASSQDGDSGQPQHF
TRBD1 | TRBJ1-6 | NA | TRBV20-1 | TGCAGTGCTAGTCCTGAAGGGGGCAATTCACCCCTCCACTTT | CSASPEGGNSPLHF
TRBD1 | TRBJ2-7 | many | TRBV7-9 | TGTGCCAGCAGCCCCGTACAGGGGACCTACGAGCAGTACTTC | CASSPVQGTYEQYF
NA | TRBJ2-1 | NA | TRBV7-3 | TGTGCCAGCAGCCCCCACGGGACACCATACAATGAGCAGTTCTTC | CASSPHGTPYNEQFF
TRBD2 | TRBJ2-1 | NA | TRBV15 | TGTGCCACCAGCAAAGCGGGTAGCGGGGGTCGGAATGAGCAGTTCTTC | CATSKAGSGGRNEQFF
NA | TRBJ1-6 | many | TRBV7-8 | TGTGCCAGCAAGAAAGGGGTGAATTCACCCCTCCACTTT | CASKKGVNSPLHF
NA | TRBJ2-1 | NA | TRBV12-3/TRBV12-4 | TGTGCCAGCACCTTCTCGGGAAATGAGCAGTTCTTC | CASTFSGNEQFF
NA | TRBJ2-7 | NA | TRBV6-5 | TGTGCCAGCAGTTACTCGGCCGGGCCAACCTACGAGCAGTACTTC | CASSYSAGPTYEQYF
TRBD1 | TRBJ1-1 | NA | TRBV5-5 | TGTGCCAGCAGCTCTCCGGGACAGGGTGTCTTCGGCACTGAAGCTTTCTTT | CASSSPGQGVFGTEAFF
NA | TRBJ1-5 | many | TRBV6-2/TRBV6-3 | TGTGCCAGCAGTTATTCCAGGGTTTGGAATCAGCCCCAGCATTTT | CASSYSRVWNQPQHF
NA | TRBJ1-1 | many | TRBV6-6 | TGTGCCAGCAGGTTAGCAGGTCTGAACACTGAAGCTTTCTTT | CASRLAGLNTEAFF
NA | TRBJ2-2 | few | TRBV5-4 | TGTGCCAGCAGCCGGAGGGGGCAGGACACCGGGGAGCTGTTTTTT | CASSRRGQDTGELFF
TRBD1 | TRBJ1-5 | many | TRBV10-3 | TGTGCCGCCGGGACAGGGGATAGCAATCAGCCCCAGCATTTT | CAAGTGDSNQPQHF
NA | TRBJ1-1 | many | TRBV7-8 | TGTGCCAGCAGCTCGACCCCTCGGGGTCGGGTGAACACTGAAGCTTTCTTT | CASSSTPRGRVNTEAFF
TRBD2 | TRBJ2-2 | few | TRBV6-6 | TGTGCCAGCAGCCCTTACAGCCTAGCGGGGGAATCGAACACCGGGGAGCTGTTTTTT | CASSPYSLAGESNTGELFF
TRBD1 | TRBJ1-1 | few | TRBV15 | TGTGCCACCAGCAGAGATGGACAGGTGAACACTGAAGCTTTCTTT | CATSRDGQVNTEAFF
TRBD1 | TRBJ2-5 | NA | TRBV11-2 | TGTGCCAGCAGATCGACAGGGGGACAAGAGACCCAGTACTTC | CASRSTGGQETQYF
NA | TRBJ1-6 | many | TRBV7-2 | TGTGCCAGCAGCTTTTCGGTAGCGGATAATTCACCCCTCCACTTT | CASSFSVADNSPLHF
NA | TRBJ2-1 | NA | TRBV4-1 | TGCGCCAGCAGCCAGCGGAGCTCCTACAATGAGCAGTTCTTC | CASSQRSSYNEQFF
NA | TRBJ2-4 | NA | TRBV29-1 | TGCAGCGTTGAGGAACTGGGGAACATTCAGTACTTC | CSVEELGNIQYF
TRBD1 | TRBJ2-7 | many | TRBV7-2 | TGTGCCAGCAGCGACGGACAGGGCCCGTTCTACGAGCAGTACTTC | CASSDGQGPFYEQYF
NA | TRBJ2-1 | many | TRBV19 | TGTGCCAGTAGTATGCGGACTCGCTACAATGAGCAGTTCTTC | CASSMRTRYNEQFF
NA | TRBJ1-6 | few | TRBV7-6 | TGTGCCAGCAGCTTAGAAGGGAGCGACTATAATTCACCCCTCCACTTT | CASSLEGSDYNSPLHF
NA | TRBJ1-5 | few | TRBV7-9 | TGTGCCAGCAGCTCAGAGAGACAAGGGCATCAGCCCCAGCATTTT | CASSSERQGHQPQHF
NA | TRBJ2-7 | NA | TRBV6-1 | TGTGCCAGCACCTCCCCCCTCGACGAGCAGTACTTC | CASTSPLDEQYF
NA | TRBJ2-7 | few | TRBV6-5 | TGTGCCAGCAGTTACTCCAGGGTCTCCTACGAGCAGTACTTC | CASSYSRVSYEQYF
NA | TRBJ1-1 | many | TRBV11-2 | TGTGCCAGCAGCTTAGTCGCTGAAGCTTTCTTT | CASSLVAEAFF
NA | TRBJ1-6 | many | TRBV7-2 | TGTGCCAGCAGCTTAGTTACGGGGCACTATTCACCCCTCCACTTT | CASSLVTGHYSPLHF
TRBD1 | TRBJ1-1 | many | TRBV7-6 | TGTGCCAGCAGCTTACGGACAGGGGGCGCCGATGAAGCTTTCTTT | CASSLRTGGADEAFF
NA | TRBJ2-3 | few | TRBV7-3 | TGTGCCAGCAGCTTAAGCCTCACCCCCACAGATACGCAGTATTTT | CASSLSLTPTDTQYF
TRBD2 | TRBJ2-2 | few | TRBV28 | TGTGCCAGCAGTTCCGGGGGGACCTGGAGTGTAGGCGGGGAGCTGTTTTTT | CASSSGGTWSVGGELFF
NA | TRBJ2-1 | NA | TRBV7-4 | TGTGCCAGCAGACAAGGCGGGTATGAGCAGTTCTTC | CASRQGGYEQFF
TRBD2 | TRBJ2-5 | many | TRBV7-6 | TGTGCCAGCAGCTTTTCTGGACTAGCGGGGGACCAAGAGACCCAGTACTTC | CASSFSGLAGDQETQYF
TRBD2 | TRBJ2-1 | few | TRBV11-2 | TGTGCCAGCAGAGCCCCGACTAGCGGGGGTTACAATGAGCAGTTCTTC | CASRAPTSGGYNEQFF
TRBD1 | TRBJ2-7 | few | TRBV2 | TGTGCCAGCAGTGGGTGGACAGGGAGGTCCTACGAGCAGTACTTC | CASSGWTGRSYEQYF